This T cell receptor beta chain was retrieved from a study of T cell responses to AZD1222 COVID-19 vaccine. Study outcomes and limitations: Among AZD1222 vaccinees, only 5 to 7 were seropositive at baseline. Regions left unmutated in variants are reportedly the target of nearly half of spike-specific TCRs. Spike was spanned by vaccine-associated CD4 TCRs, with dominance at 160-218 and 743-854.

Concerning this clone itself: As yet, its antigen is unknown.

Using immunoSEQ multiplex PCR, the repertoire was profiled, and TCRdb retains in-frame clones only, with some absent. This sample has around 77,000 clones, with 86% found just once. J was trimmed by 7 bases and V by 4 bases; bases with no gene match: 4. This CDR3 has 14 residues. Germline V gene sequence: CDR1 SEHNR, CDR2 FQNEAQ (reference sequence). This clonotype originated in an adult in good health. The rearrangement links TRBV7-9 to TRBJ1-6, with TRBD1 identical over 7 bases. The source material was peripheral blood, sampled on day 0 of AZD1222 vaccination. CDR3 DNA sequence: TGTGCCAGCAGCTCAGGACAGGTGAATTCACCCCTCCACTTT. As protein: CASSSGQVNSPLHF.